Following are 8 T cell receptor beta chains from one sample sequenced in a study of beta chain features in type 1 diabetes. Expressed TCRB transcripts were sequenced because the entire RNA isolate underwent reverse transcription. Method: immunoSEQ multiplex PCR; TCRdb's copy keeps in-frame clones and lacks some. Here the sample spans some 300,000 clones, around 7.3% being singletons. The sequenced material came from central memory CD4+ T cells from blood. The receptors were sampled from a woman younger than 30 in good health.

This clone appeared many times. The chain joins TRBV6-5 to TRBJ2-7; 7 bases match TRBD2. The CDR3 has 15 amino acids. CDR1 MNHEY and CDR2 SVGAGI come from the germline V gene. V shed 0 bases and J 3 bases; nucleotides not matched to a gene: 5. This CDR3 is CASSYSIAGVYEQYV. CDR3 nucleotides: TGTGCCAGCAGTTACTCGATAGCGGGTGTCTACGAGCAGTACGTC.

The chain joins TRBV7-8 to TRBJ2-5; weak D call: TRBD2 (5 bases). Trimming took off 8 bases at V and 6 bases at J, with 13 bases between the two ends. The germline CDR1 and CDR2 sequences are SGHVS and FQNEAQ. This CDR3 spans 12 amino acids. CDR3 sequence: CASPGGLQTQYF. DNA of the CDR3: TGTGCCAGCCCGGGCGGGTTGCAGACCCAGTACTTC.

The CDR3 sequence: CASSYDTTGGYGYTF. The CDR3 DNA follows: TGTGCCAGCAGTTACGATACCACAGGCGGCTATGGCTACACCTTC. The chain is built from TRBV6-5 and TRBJ1-2; the D gene is possibly TRBD1 (5 bases). CDR3 length equals 15 residues. Trimming stripped 2 bases from V and 4 bases from J, with 14 bases between. From germline, CDR1 is MNHEY and CDR2 SVGAGI.

This clone was observed a few times. The genes are TRBV27 and TRBJ2-2; TRBD2 matches 9 bases. Germline loops: CDR1 MNHEY, CDR2 SMNVEV (reference sequence). Germline trimming cut 5 bases from V and 5 bases from J; bases unmatched to any gene: 6. The CDR3 length is 15 residues. CDR3 region: CASSLGLAGTGELFF. The CDR3 DNA reads as TGTGCCAGCAGTCTCGGGCTAGCGGGGACCGGGGAGCTGTTTTTT.

This clone was observed a handful of times. The chain recombines TRBV7-9 with TRBJ2-1; 7 nucleotides align to TRBD2. The CDR3 has 16 residues. J lost 4 bases, V lost 2 bases, and 8 bases had no gene match. CDR1 is SEHNR and CDR2 is FQNEAQ in the germline V gene (reference sequence). The CDR3 region is CASSLREGGKYNEQFF. DNA of the CDR3: TGTGCCAGCAGCTTAAGGGAGGGCGGCAAGTACAATGAGCAGTTCTTC.

This clone was seen only a few times. The chain recombines TRBV5-1 with TRBJ2-5; no reliable D call. CDR1 SGHRS and CDR2 YFSETQ come from the germline V gene. CDR3 size: 15 residues. Trimming removed 4 bases at V and 5 bases at J, with 18 bases between. The CDR3 bases are TGCGCCAGCAGCCCTGATCTAACCGGCCGGGAGACCCAGTACTTC. It is translated as CASSPDLTGRETQYF.

This clone was counted only a few times. Since a much larger clone is just one base distant, this may be a read error. The chain carries TRBV7-3 and TRBJ2-3; D ambiguous. From germline, CDR1 is SGHTA and CDR2 FQGTGA. This CDR3 is built from 12 residues. Trimming left V 5 bases short and J 1 base short, with 4 bases between. The CDR3 region has the DNA TGTGCCAGCAGCACCGGCACAGATACGCAGTATTTT. It encodes CASSTGTDTQYF.

This clone appeared a few times. The chain has TRBV18 and TRBJ1-1, with D tentatively TRBD1 (6 bases). Trimming took off 3 bases at V and 1 base at J, with 12 bases between the two ends. Germline V gives CDR1 KGHSH, CDR2 LQKENI. CDR3 length equals 15 residues. The CDR3 protein is CASSPVRGENTEAFF. CDR3 DNA: TGTGCCAGCTCACCGGTAAGGGGGGAGAACACTGAAGCTTTCTTT.